This TCR beta chain emerged from a study of T cell responses to AZD1222 COVID-19 vaccine. General study points: Females made up more of the donors, who were largely white British, and clonal diversity may have come out too low.

Germline V gene sequence: CDR1 SGHRS, CDR2 YFSETQ. CDR3 length equals 15 residues. The ends were cut back, 5 bases at V and 1 base at J, with 15 bases in the middle. The method was immunoSEQ multiplex PCR; TCRdb's version includes in-frame clones alone and lacks a portion of them. The sample includes roughly 80,000 clones, around nine tenths of them seen just once. In the case of this clone: Its target is unknown.

The sample was peripheral blood, taken on day 0 of AZD1222 vaccination. The V and J genes are TRBV5-1 and TRBJ1-1; possibly TRBD1 for D (5 bases). The TCR sequence derives from an adult in good health. The CDR3 region has the DNA TGCGCCAGCAGTCGGGGGGACGGGGAGAACACTGAAGCTTTCTTT. Translation: CASSRGDGENTEAFF.